A single TCR beta chain is shown here with its context. Profiled with immunoSEQ multiplex PCR; TCRdb holds only in-frame clones, not every one. Here the sample spans roughly 120,000 clones, 65% to 85% being singletons. The CDR3 has 20 amino acids. The germline gives CDR1 LNHDA, CDR2 SQIVND (reference sequence). The germline V and J ends were trimmed by 5 bases and 3 bases, with 29 bases remaining between them. This sample was included in a study of blood T cell repertoires in COVID-19. The rearrangement uses TRBV19 and TRBJ1-5; D is possibly TRBD1 (6 bases). The specimen sequenced was peripheral blood. The clonotype originates from an older man with acute or convalescent COVID-19. CDR3 nucleotide sequence: TGTGCCAGTAGTTCCCGGGAGGGACATAGCAGAGGAGGGACCAATCAGCCCCAGCATTTT. This codes for CASSSREGHSRGGTNQPQHF.